This record covers a single TCR beta chain. The data derive from a study of blood T cell repertoires in COVID-19. Trimming pared 6 bases from V and 2 bases from J, leaving 8 bases between. Germline loops: CDR1 MNHEY, CDR2 SMNVEV (reference sequence). This CDR3 comprises 14 residues. Assay: immunoSEQ multiplex PCR; the TCRdb copy retains only in-frame clones and omits some. The sample consists of fewer than 85,000 clones, around 88% of them appearing once. The sample was peripheral blood. The J gene is TRBJ2-6, the V gene TRBV27; D is unresolved. This receptor was obtained from an older woman with acute or convalescent COVID-19. The CDR3 nucleotides are TGTGCCAGCAGCTTAACGGCTGGGGCCAACGTCCTGACTTTC. Translating gives CASSLTAGANVLTF.